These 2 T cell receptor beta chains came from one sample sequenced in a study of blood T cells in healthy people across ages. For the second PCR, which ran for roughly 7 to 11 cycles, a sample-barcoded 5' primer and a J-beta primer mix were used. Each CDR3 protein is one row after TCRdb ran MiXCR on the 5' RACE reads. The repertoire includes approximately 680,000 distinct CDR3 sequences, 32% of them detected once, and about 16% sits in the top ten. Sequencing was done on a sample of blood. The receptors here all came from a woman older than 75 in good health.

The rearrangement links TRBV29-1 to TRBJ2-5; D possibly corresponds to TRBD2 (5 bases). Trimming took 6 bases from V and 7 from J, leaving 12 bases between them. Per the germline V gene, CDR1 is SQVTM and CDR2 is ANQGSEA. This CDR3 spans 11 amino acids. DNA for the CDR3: TGCAGCGTAGCCGAGGGCGGGACCCAGTACTTC. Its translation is CSVAEGGTQYF.

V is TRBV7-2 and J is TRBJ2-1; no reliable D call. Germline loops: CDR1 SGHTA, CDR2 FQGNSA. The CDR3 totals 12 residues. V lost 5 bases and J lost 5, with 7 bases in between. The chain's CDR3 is CASSVYDNEQFF. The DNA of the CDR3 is TGTGCCAGCAGCGTATACGACAATGAGCAGTTCTTC.